Presented here are 15 T cell receptor beta chains from one specimen sequenced in a study of blood T cells in healthy people across ages. A second about 7 to 11 cycle PCR used barcoded and J-beta primers. In TCRdb, the 5' RACE reads were re-called with MiXCR into one record per CDR3 protein. The table lists roughly 1,500,000 distinct CDR3 sequences, around 42% of them singletons. Sequencing was done on a sample of blood. The source of these receptors is a woman aged 18-29 years in good health.

V gene TRBV5-1 combines with J gene TRBJ1-1; 8 bases fit TRBD1. Unmatched junction bases numbered 8, after V lost 4 bases and J lost 3 bases. CDR3 length equals 15 residues. Germline lookup yields CDR1 SGHRS and CDR2 YFSETQ. CDR3 sequence (DNA): TGCGCCAGCAGCCTAAACAGGGGGGCGGACACTGAAGCTTTCTTT. Residues: CASSLNRGADTEAFF.

CDR3 protein: CASSGRQGGSYGYTF. The CDR3 DNA reads TGTGCCAGCAGTGGACGACAGGGGGGTTCTTATGGCTACACCTTC. The V and J genes are TRBV27 and TRBJ1-2; TRBD1 agrees at 9 bases. Losses at the gene ends were 5 bases for V and 5 bases for J; bases not matched to a gene: 9. Germline assignment: CDR1 MNHEY and CDR2 SMNVEV (reference sequence). This CDR3 contains 15 residues.

This CDR3 reads CASTARSTDTQYF. CDR3 sequence (DNA): TGTGCCAGCACTGCACGTAGCACAGATACGCAGTATTTT. The chain couples TRBV6-6 to TRBJ2-3; D call uncertain. V gave up 7 bases and J gave up 0 bases, with 8 bases separating them. This CDR3 comprises 13 residues. CDR1 is MNHNY and CDR2 is SVGAGI in the germline V gene (reference sequence).

The rearrangement uses TRBV11-2 and TRBJ1-4; D is unresolved. Germline-derived CDR1 and CDR2 are SGHAT and FQNNGV. V lost 6 bases and J 3 bases, leaving 17 bases between the germline ends. The CDR3 has 16 amino acids. In nucleotides, the CDR3 is TGTGCCAGCAGTTTTACTCCCGGGAGCGCTAATGAAAAACTGTTTTTT. Protein sequence: CASSFTPGSANEKLFF.

This clonotype has more than one count but fewer than ten. The V call is TRBV20-1, the J call TRBJ1-2; D ambiguous. The CDR3 runs to 12 residues. Per germline, CDR1 DFQATT and CDR2 SNEGSKA (reference sequence). Trimming pared 5 bases from V and 0 bases from J, leaving 7 bases between. CDR3 sequence reads: CSAAPTNYGYTF. Written as DNA, the CDR3 is TGCAGTGCTGCCCCCACTAACTATGGCTACACCTTC.

The sample holds a few counts of this clonotype. V and J are TRBV12-3 or TRBV12-4 and TRBJ2-7, with D possibly called TRBD1 or TRBD2 (5 bases each). Trimming took 6 bases from V and 3 from J, leaving 18 bases between them. The CDR3 has 15 amino acids. The CDR3 sequence is CASSSSWRGVYEQYF. The DNA of the CDR3 is TGTGCCAGCAGCAGTAGCTGGCGAGGGGTCTACGAGCAGTACTTC.

This rearrangement joins TRBV6-1 to TRBJ2-7, with D possibly TRBD2 on 6 matching bases. This CDR3 is 14 amino acids long. In germline, CDR1 is MNHNS, CDR2 SASEGT. The V end lost 10 bases, the J end lost 2 bases, and 18 bases lay between the germline ends. The CDR3 protein is CANGGGLDPYEQYF. CDR3 in DNA: TGTGCCAACGGCGGAGGGCTAGACCCCTACGAGCAGTACTTC.

The chain employs TRBV5-1 and TRBJ2-1; 9 bases agree with TRBD2. J lost 8 bases, V lost 5 bases, and 5 bases had no gene match. The germline CDR1 and CDR2 sequences are SGHRS and YFSETQ. This CDR3 contains 13 residues. This chain's CDR3 is CASRASGVDEQFF. The CDR3 coding sequence is TGCGCCAGCAGGGCTAGCGGGGTTGATGAGCAGTTCTTC.

V and J are TRBV12-3 or TRBV12-4 and TRBJ2-2; 11 bases agree with TRBD2. The CDR3 spans 15 residues. J gave up 7 bases and V 6 bases, and 7 bases lay outside the gene matches. CDR3 coding DNA: TGTGCCAGCAGACCGGGACTAGCGGACATCGGGGAGCTGTTTTTT. This encodes CASRPGLADIGELFF.

In this sample, this clonotype turned up a few times. The rearrangement links TRBV20-1 to TRBJ2-1; 13 positions agree with TRBD2. From germline, CDR1 is DFQATT and CDR2 SNEGSKA (reference sequence). This CDR3 contains 18 residues. Trimming removed 6 bases from V and 0 bases from J; junction bases left unmatched: 11. CDR3 nucleotide sequence: TGCAGTGCGCAGACTAGCGGGGGGCGTTATCGCTCCTACAATGAGCAGTTCTTC. This translates into CSAQTSGGRYRSYNEQFF.

The chain recombines TRBV6-6 with TRBJ2-5; 9 positions match TRBD1. The CDR3 sequence is 13 residues long. Germline CDR1 reads MNHNY; CDR2 reads SVGAGI (reference sequence). V shed 6 bases and J 5 bases; nucleotides not matched to a gene: 4. The CDR3 is CASSYRGHETQYF. CDR3 DNA sequence: TGTGCCAGCAGCTACAGGGGGCATGAGACCCAGTACTTC.

This clonotype came up once. Being one base from a much bigger clone, this may be a read error. The rearrangement joins TRBV10-3 to TRBJ1-1, with 10 bases identical to TRBD1. V shed 2 bases and J 5 bases; nucleotides not matched to a gene: 5. This CDR3 region has 15 residues. Germline V gene data show CDR1 as ENHRY and CDR2 as SYGVKD. DNA of the CDR3: TGTGCCATCAGTGAGGCAAGGACAGGGGGGACTGAAGCTTTCTTT. Its translation is CAISEARTGGTEAFF.

In this sample, this clonotype turned up many times. This sequence joins TRBV29-1 and TRBJ1-5, with 7 nucleotides matching TRBD1. Germline CDR1 and CDR2: SQVTM and ANQGSEA. The V segment lost 7 bases and the J segment 4 bases; nucleotides outside the gene matches: 10. This CDR3 comprises 14 residues. The CDR3 nucleotides are TGCAGCGCCAGGGGGGGAGGTAGTAATCAGCCCCAGCATTTT. Its protein product is CSARGGGSNQPQHF.

This clonotype was detected a few times. A much more abundant neighbour one base away suggests this may be a read error. The chain uses TRBV21-1 and TRBJ2-1; no DNA check was done on the table's D call, TRBD2. TRBV21-1 is an annotated pseudogene. CDR3 size: 16 residues. The CDR3 DNA reads as TGTGCCAGCAGCCGGACTAGCGACAGCTCCTACAATGAGCAGTTCTTC. This codes for CASSRTSDSSYNEQFF.

The chain carries TRBV12-3 or TRBV12-4 and TRBJ1-2; possible D gene TRBD1, 5 bases. Trimming took off 6 bases at V and 3 bases at J, with 14 bases between the two ends. The CDR3 is made up of 14 amino acids. The CDR3 nucleotides are TGTGCCAGCAGGGATACCGGGACTGACTATGGCTACACCTTC. Protein product: CASRDTGTDYGYTF.